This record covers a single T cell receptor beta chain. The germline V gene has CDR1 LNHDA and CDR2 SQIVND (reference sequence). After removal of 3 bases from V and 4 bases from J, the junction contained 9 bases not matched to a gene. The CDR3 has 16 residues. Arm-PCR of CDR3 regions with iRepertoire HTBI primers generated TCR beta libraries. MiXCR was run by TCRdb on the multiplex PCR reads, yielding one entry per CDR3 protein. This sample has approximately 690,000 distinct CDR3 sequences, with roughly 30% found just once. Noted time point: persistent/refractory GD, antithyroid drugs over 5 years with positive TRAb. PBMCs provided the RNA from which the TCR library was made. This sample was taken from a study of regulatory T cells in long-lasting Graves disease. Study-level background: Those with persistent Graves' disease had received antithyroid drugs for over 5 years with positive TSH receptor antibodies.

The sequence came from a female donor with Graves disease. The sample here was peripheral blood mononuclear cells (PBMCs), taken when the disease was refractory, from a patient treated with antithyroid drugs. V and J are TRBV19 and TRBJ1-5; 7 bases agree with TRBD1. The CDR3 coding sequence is TGTGCCAGTAGTATGTATACCGGGACAGTGAATCAGCCCCAGCATTTT. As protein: CASSMYTGTVNQPQHF.